These 3 T cell receptor beta chains share one sample of origin, sequenced in a study of blood T cell repertoires in COVID-19. Method: immunoSEQ multiplex PCR; TCRdb's copy keeps in-frame clones and lacks some. The repertoire holds fewer than 250,000 clones, with 75% to 90% as singletons. Source material: peripheral blood. The origin of the receptors is a middle-aged woman with acute or convalescent COVID-19.

The rearrangement uses TRBV6-5 and TRBJ1-5; 8 nucleotides match TRBD1. The ends lost 5 bases at V and 5 bases at J; junction bases unmatched: 5. Germline values: CDR1 MNHEY, CDR2 SVGAGI. The CDR3 covers 14 residues. The CDR3 protein is CASSKTGVHQPQHF. The DNA for the CDR3 is TGTGCCAGCAGTAAGACAGGGGTTCATCAGCCCCAGCATTTT.

The chain is built from TRBV11-2 and TRBJ2-2, with no clear D. The germline V and J ends were trimmed by 5 bases and 1 base, with 8 bases remaining between them. Germline CDR1 is SGHAT and CDR2 is FQNNGV. This CDR3 region has 14 residues. The CDR3 loop is CASSPRVNTGELFF. The CDR3 DNA follows: TGTGCCAGCAGCCCCCGGGTGAACACCGGGGAGCTGTTTTTT. Full variable domain (rest looked up from reference TRBV11-2 and TRBJ2-2): EAGVAQSPRYKIIEKRQSVAFWCNPISGHATLYWYQQILGQGPKLLIQFQNNGVVDDSQLPKDRFSAERLKGVDSTLKIQPAKLEDSAVYLCASSPRVNTGELFFGEGSRLTVL.

This clone appeared once. The genes are TRBV27 and TRBJ1-2; tentatively, D is TRBD1 (6 bases). Trimming pared 0 bases from V and 5 bases from J, leaving 13 bases between. Per the germline V gene, CDR1 is MNHEY and CDR2 is SMNVEV (reference sequence). The CDR3 length is 15 residues. The CDR3 bases are TGTGCCAGCAGTTTATCCCCCAGGGGTGGATATGGCTACACCTTC. Amino acids: CASSLSPRGGYGYTF.